This TCR beta chain is from a study of blood T cell repertoires in COVID-19 (TCRdb year 2020). As for the study more broadly: Collaborator samples came from the United States, Italy and Spain and covered acute and convalescent phases of COVID-19. The prospective study material was composed of cDNA or gDNA derived from T cells, B-cell-depleted T cells, or PBMCs. Deeply sampled blood TCRbeta repertoires from subjects exposed to, actively infected with, or recovered from COVID-19 were included in the dataset. The repertoires were released in a freely available public database intended as a resource for research on the immune response to SARS-CoV-2. The samples were drawn from the first 160 participants of the ongoing ImmuneRACE study and from some 1,300 subjects provided by 6 global collaborators. A de-identified subject ID, COVID-19 status, age in years and sex were almost always included in the sample metadata. HLA class I and class II types, where available, came from metadata supplied by the sample provider rather than from assay-based typing. The research as a whole found: How much clinical and demographic metadata was included differed by source and by participant, and the metadata was provided uncurated.

The CDR3 holds 15 amino acids from the cysteine to the phenylalanine. The retained sequence is limited to the CDR3, 45 bases, with the frame set at the first base. The germline ends are 11 bases apart after V is trimmed by 2 bases and J by 3 bases. CDR1 MNHEY and CDR2 SMNVEV were looked up in the germline V gene (reference sequence). The immunoSEQ Assay, a bias-controlled multiplex PCR, was used to amplify TCRbeta CDR3 regions from genomic DNA. As for the authors' bioinformatics: Nucleated cell counts per sample were estimated from amplification of reference gene primers within the assay. Sequence reads were collapsed and filtered to measure the absolute abundance of every unique TCRbeta CDR3 rearrangement. For each sample, productive Simpson clonality was calculated as the square root of Simpson's diversity index over productive rearrangements. TCRdb mirrors the immuneACCESS table, restricted to in-frame sequences. Some clones are absent from its copies; in checked studies, under half trace to an unresolved V gene, and the reason for the others is unknown. Clone size and V and J calls were adopted from that table, with D and trimming inferred from the DNA. The sample yields about 130,000 clones; about 86% were counted once. The top ten clonotypes cover under 9.5% of the sample.

This clone was counted between two and nine times. Its antigen specificity is not known. No per-base quality is available; no much larger clone lies one base away. Participants in the prospective study were enrolled through a virtual design, were aged roughly 18 to 100 years, and lived in fewer than 30 United States geographic areas. Cohort assignment in the prospective study relied on participant-reported clinical history from a screening survey and a study questionnaire. For ImmuneRACE Cohort 3, a participant was defined as recovered based on two consecutive negative NP/OP PCR tests, clearance by a healthcare professional, or resolution of symptoms. Mobile phlebotomists in the prospective study collected whole blood, serum and a nasopharyngeal or oropharyngeal swab from every participant. Over a roughly two-month period, participants in the prospective study had the option of providing additional blood draws and questionnaires. Before DNA extraction, blood samples from the prospective study were shipped at room temperature or frozen.

The chain joins TRBV27 to TRBJ1-5, and TRBD1 may be the D gene, going by 6 matching bases. Sequenced material: PBMCs or T cells enriched from blood (not recorded which). The clonotype was recovered from a man aged 50 to 60 who had recovered from COVID-19. The CDR3 protein: CASSLGQGPNQPQHF. Read as DNA, the sequence is TGTGCCAGCAGTTTAGGCCAGGGGCCCAATCAGCCCCAGCATTTT.